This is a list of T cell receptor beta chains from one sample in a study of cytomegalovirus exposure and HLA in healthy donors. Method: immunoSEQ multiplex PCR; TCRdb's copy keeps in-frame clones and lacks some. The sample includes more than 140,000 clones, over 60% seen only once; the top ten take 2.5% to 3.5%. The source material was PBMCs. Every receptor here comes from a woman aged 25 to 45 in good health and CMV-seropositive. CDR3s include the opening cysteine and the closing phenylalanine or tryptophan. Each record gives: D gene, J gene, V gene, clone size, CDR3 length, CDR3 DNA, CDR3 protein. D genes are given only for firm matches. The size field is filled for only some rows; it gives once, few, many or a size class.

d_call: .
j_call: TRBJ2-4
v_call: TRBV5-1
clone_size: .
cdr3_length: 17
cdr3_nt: TGCGCCAGCAGCTTGGTGTTACTCAGGGATGACAAAAACATTCAGTACTTC
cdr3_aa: CASSLVLLRDDKNIQYF

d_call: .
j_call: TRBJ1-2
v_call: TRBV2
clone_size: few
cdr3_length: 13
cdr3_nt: TGTGCCGGAGGAGAGGACAGCCGCTATGGCTACACCTTC
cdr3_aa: CAGGEDSRYGYTF

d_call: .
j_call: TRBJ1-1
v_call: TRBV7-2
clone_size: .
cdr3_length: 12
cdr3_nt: TGTGCCAGCAGCCCCGGACATATTGAAGCTTTCTTT
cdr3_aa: CASSPGHIEAFF

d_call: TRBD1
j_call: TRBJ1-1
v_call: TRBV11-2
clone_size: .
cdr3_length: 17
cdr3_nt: TGTGCCAGCAGCTTAGTTGACAGGGGGCGCGTGGGCACTGAAGCTTTCTTT
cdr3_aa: CASSLVDRGRVGTEAFF

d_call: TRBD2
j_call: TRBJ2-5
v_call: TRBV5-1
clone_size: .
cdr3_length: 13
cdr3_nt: TGCGCCACAAAGCGGGGGGGCCAAGAGACCCAGTACTTC
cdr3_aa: CATKRGGQETQYF

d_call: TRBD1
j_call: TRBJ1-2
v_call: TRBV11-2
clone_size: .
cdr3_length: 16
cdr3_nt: TGTGCCAGCAGCCATACCCGGACAGGGTATGATTTAGGCTACACCTTC
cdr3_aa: CASSHTRTGYDLGYTF

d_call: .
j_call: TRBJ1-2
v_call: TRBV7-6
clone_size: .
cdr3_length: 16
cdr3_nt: TGTGCCAGCAGCCTGGGGACAACCCCAGGCTCCTATGGCTACACCTTC
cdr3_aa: CASSLGTTPGSYGYTF

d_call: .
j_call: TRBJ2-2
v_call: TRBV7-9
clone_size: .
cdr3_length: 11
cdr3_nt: TGTGCCAGCAGACCACTCGGGGAGCTGTTTTTT
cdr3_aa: CASRPLGELFF

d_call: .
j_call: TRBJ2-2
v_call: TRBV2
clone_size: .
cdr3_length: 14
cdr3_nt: TGTGCCAGTCAGGGGGGAGCAAACACCGGGGAGCTGTTTTTT
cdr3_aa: CASQGGANTGELFF

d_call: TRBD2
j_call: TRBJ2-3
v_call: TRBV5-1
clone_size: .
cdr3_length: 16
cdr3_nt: TGCGCCAGCAGCTTCTCCCCTAGCGGGAGAACAGATACGCAGTATTTT
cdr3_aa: CASSFSPSGRTDTQYF

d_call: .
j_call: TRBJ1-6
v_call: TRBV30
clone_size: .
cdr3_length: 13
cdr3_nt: TGTGCCTGGAGTCTTCAGGCTAATTCACCCCTCCACTTT
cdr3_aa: CAWSLQANSPLHF

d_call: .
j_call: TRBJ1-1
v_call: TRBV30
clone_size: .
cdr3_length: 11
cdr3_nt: TGTGCCGCCTGGACAGACACTGAAGCTTTCTTT
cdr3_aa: CAAWTDTEAFF

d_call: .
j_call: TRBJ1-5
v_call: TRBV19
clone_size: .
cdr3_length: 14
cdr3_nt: TGTGCCAGTACATGGGGGGTGCGGAATCAGCCCCAGCATTTT
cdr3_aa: CASTWGVRNQPQHF

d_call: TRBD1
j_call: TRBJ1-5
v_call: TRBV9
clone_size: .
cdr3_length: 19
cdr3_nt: TGTGCCAGCAGCTCCACCCGTAGACAGGGAGGCCTTAGCAATCAGCCCCAGCATTTT
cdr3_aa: CASSSTRRQGGLSNQPQHF

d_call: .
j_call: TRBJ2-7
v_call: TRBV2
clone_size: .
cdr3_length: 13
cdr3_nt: TGTGCCAGCAGTGTGGAGTTCTCCTACGAGCAGTACTTC
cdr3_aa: CASSVEFSYEQYF

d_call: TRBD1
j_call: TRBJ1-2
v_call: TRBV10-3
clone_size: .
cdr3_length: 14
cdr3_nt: TGTGCCATCAGTTTGGGCCAGGGGGATTATGGCTACACCTTC
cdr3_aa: CAISLGQGDYGYTF

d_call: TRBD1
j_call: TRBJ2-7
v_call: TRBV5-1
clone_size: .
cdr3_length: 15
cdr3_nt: TGCGCCAGCAGCTTGGCCGTGACAGGGTGTCTCGAGCAGTACTTC
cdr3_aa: CASSLAVTGCLEQYF

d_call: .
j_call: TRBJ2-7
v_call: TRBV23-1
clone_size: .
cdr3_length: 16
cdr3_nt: TGCGCCAGCAGTCAGCCCGACAGATTCTTCTCCTACGAGCAGTACTTC
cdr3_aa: CASSQPDRFFSYEQYF

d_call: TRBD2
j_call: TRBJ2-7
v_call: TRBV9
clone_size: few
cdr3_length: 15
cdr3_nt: TGTGCCAGCAGCGTGGGCGGGACTAGTGAATACGAGCAGTACTTC
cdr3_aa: CASSVGGTSEYEQYF

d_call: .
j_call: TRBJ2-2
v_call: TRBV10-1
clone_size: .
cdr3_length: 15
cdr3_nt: TGCGCCAGCAGTCCGTTTCAGAAATACACCGGGGAGCTGTTTTTT
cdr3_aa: CASSPFQKYTGELFF

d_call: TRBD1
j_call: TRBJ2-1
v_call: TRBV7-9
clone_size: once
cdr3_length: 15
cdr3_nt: TGTGCCAGCAGCTGGGGACAGGGAGCATCCAATGAGCAGTTCTTC
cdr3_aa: CASSWGQGASNEQFF

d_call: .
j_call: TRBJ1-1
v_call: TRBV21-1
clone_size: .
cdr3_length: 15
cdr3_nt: TGTGCCAGCAGCATTCGACAGGGTCAGAACACTGAAGCTTTCTTT
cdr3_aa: CASSIRQGQNTEAFF

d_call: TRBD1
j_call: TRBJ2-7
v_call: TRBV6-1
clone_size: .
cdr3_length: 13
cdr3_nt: TGTGCCAGCAGGGGACAGGGACAGAACGAGCAGTACTTC
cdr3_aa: CASRGQGQNEQYF

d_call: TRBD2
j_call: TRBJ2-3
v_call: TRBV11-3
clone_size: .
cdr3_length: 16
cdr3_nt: TGTGCCAGCAGCTTAGAGGGGGGAGCGGGGACAGATACGCAGTATTTT
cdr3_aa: CASSLEGGAGTDTQYF

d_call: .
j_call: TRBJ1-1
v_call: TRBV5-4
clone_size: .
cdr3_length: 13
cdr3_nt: TGTGCCAGCAGCTTGCGGGGGGGATCTGAAGCTTTCTTT
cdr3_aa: CASSLRGGSEAFF

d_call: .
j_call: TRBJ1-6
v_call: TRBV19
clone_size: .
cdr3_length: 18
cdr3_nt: TGTGCCAGTCGCACCCTACGGACAAAAACAGTCAATAATTCACCCCTCCACTTT
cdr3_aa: CASRTLRTKTVNNSPLHF

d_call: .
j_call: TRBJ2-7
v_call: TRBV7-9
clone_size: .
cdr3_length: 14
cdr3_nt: TGTGCCAGCAGCTTAGCCCGGGACTCCTACGAGCAGTACTTC
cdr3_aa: CASSLARDSYEQYF

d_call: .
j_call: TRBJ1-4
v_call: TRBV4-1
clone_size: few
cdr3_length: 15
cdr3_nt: TGCGCCAGCAGCCTCCCAGGGTCGTCTAATGAAAAACTGTTTTTT
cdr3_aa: CASSLPGSSNEKLFF

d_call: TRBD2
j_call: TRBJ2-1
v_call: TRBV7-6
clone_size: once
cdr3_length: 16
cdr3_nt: TGTGCCAGCAGCTTCACTAGCGGGGGGGTATCCGGTGAGCAGTTCTTC
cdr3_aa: CASSFTSGGVSGEQFF

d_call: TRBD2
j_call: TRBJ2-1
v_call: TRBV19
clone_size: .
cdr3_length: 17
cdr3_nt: TGTGCCAGTACGCCGGCGGGAGGGCCTGACCGCTACAATGAGCAGTTCTTC
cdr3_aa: CASTPAGGPDRYNEQFF

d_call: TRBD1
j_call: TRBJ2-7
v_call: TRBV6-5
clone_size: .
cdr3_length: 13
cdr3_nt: TGTGCCAGCAGGGGACAGGGTCGAGGCGAGCAGTACTTC
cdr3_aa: CASRGQGRGEQYF

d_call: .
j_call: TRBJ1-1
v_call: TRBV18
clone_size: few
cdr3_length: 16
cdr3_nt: TGTGCCAGCTCATCCTCCGCGCCGCTTCTGAACACTGAAGCTTTCTTT
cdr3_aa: CASSSSAPLLNTEAFF

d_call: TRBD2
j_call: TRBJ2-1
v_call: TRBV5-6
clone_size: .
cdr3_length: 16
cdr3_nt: TGTGCCAGCAGCTTGGCTTCAGCGGGAGGGTACAATGAGCAGTTCTTC
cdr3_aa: CASSLASAGGYNEQFF

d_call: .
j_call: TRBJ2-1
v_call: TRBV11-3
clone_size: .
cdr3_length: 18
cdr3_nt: TGTGCCAGCAGCATCCCTCTGGCGGGGTGGAGCTCCTACAATGAGCAGTTCTTC
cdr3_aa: CASSIPLAGWSSYNEQFF

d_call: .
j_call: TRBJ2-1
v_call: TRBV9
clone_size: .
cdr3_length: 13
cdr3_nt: TGTGCCAGCAGGGACCCAGGGAACAATGAGCAGTTCTTC
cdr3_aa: CASRDPGNNEQFF

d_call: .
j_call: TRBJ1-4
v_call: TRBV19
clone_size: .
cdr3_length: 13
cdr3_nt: TGTGCCAGTAATGAACAGGAGGGAGAAAAACTGTTTTTT
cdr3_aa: CASNEQEGEKLFF

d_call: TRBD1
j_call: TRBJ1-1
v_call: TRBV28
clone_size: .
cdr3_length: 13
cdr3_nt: TGTGCCAGCAGTCCGGGACAGGGATTGTTGGCTTTCTTT
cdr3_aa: CASSPGQGLLAFF

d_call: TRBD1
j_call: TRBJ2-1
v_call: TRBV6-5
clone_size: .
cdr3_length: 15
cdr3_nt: TGTGCCAGCAGTTACGGGACAGGGTCCTACAATGAGCAGTTCTTC
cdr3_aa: CASSYGTGSYNEQFF

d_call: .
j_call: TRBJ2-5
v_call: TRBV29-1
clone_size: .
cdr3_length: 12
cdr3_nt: TGCAGCGTTGTAGACAGCGGGGAGACCCAGTACTTC
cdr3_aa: CSVVDSGETQYF

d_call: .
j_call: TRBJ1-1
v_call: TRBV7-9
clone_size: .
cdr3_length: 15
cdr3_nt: TGTGCCAGCAGCTTAGGAGGGATCGGGGGTACTGAAGCTTTCTTT
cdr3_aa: CASSLGGIGGTEAFF